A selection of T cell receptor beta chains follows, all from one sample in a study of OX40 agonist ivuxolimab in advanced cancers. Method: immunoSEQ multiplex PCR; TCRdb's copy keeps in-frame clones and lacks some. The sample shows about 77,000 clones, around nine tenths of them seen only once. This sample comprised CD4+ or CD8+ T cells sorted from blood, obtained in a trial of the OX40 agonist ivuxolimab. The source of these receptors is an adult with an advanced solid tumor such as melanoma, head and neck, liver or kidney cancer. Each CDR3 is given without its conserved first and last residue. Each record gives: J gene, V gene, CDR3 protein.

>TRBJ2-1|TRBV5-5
ASSYLSPENEQF
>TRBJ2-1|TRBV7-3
ASSLVGGTYNEQF
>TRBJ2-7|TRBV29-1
SVTGTSGTEQY
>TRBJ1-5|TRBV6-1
ASSEPRESNQPQH
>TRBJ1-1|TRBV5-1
ASSSQTGLNTEAF
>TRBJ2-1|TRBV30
AWSSEKEQF
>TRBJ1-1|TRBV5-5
ASSPGWGNFGAF
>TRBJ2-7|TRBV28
ASSEQLTYEQY
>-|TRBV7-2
ASSLGQGSVYEQY
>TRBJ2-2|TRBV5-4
ASSFGGPNTGELF
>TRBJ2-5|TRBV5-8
ASSLKDIQETQY
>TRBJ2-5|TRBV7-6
ASSLVGGGANQETQY
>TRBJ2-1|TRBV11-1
ASSSTRIGGNNEQF
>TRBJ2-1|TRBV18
ASSQPGTAEQF
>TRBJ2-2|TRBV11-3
ASGELAGGAGELF
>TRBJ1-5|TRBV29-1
SVTSGPSALNQPQH